The 29 T cell receptor beta chains given below trace back to one sample, sequenced in a study of CD4+ T cells in melanoma. Assay used: immunoSEQ multiplex PCR; TCRdb lists only in-frame clones, some missing. Here the sample spans thousands of clones, 60% to 70% being singletons. Sequences were obtained from cells from a culture (not recorded whether cultured in vitro). The origin of the receptors is a human donor with melanoma.

The CDR3 reads CASSLWRLAGLQETQYF. The CDR3 DNA is TGTGCCAGCAGTTTATGGAGACTAGCGGGGCTCCAAGAGACCCAGTACTTC. The chain has TRBV28 and TRBJ2-5, with 11 bases matching TRBD2. The CDR3 is 17 amino acids. Germline-derived CDR1 and CDR2 are MDHEN and SYDVKM. V shed 0 bases and J 1 base; nucleotides not matched to a gene: 4.

The rearrangement uses TRBV2 and TRBJ2-1; maybe TRBD1 (5 bases). The CDR3 has 15 residues. CDR1 and CDR2 (germline): SNHLY, FYNNEI. With 2 bases removed from V and 3 bases from J, the gap between germline ends came to 11 bases. The CDR3 is CASSESQGYYNEQFF. In DNA, the CDR3 is TGTGCCAGCAGTGAAAGCCAGGGTTACTACAATGAGCAGTTCTTC.

In nucleotides, the CDR3 is TGCGCCAGCAGCCAAACCAGACGGGAAGAAAAACTGTTTTTT. This gives the protein CASSQTRREEKLFF. The gene calls are TRBV4-1 and TRBJ1-4; D ambiguous. The CDR3 consists of 14 residues. With 2 bases removed from V and 8 bases from J, the gap between germline ends came to 12 bases. CDR1 is MGHRA, CDR2 YSYEKL, per germline.

This clone was detected a few times. The chain links TRBV30 to TRBJ1-2; 8 bases are shared with TRBD1. Germline-derived CDR1 and CDR2 are GTSNPN and SVGIG (reference sequence). The CDR3 loop spans 11 amino acids. DNA of the CDR3: TGTTCAAGCAGGGGGCCCTATGGCTACACCTTC. Translating it yields CSSRGPYGYTF.

The chain has TRBV30 and TRBJ1-4, with D uncertain. Between the trimmed V and J ends, which lost 1 base and 2 bases, there was a span of 8 bases. The CDR3 length is 14 residues. CDR1 and CDR2 from the germline V gene are GTSNPN and SVGIG (reference sequence). The chain's CDR3 is CAWSASGTNEKLFF. For the CDR3, the DNA is TGTGCCTGGAGTGCTTCTGGCACTAATGAAAAACTGTTTTTT.

This chain links TRBV18 with TRBJ2-5; the D is unclear. Trimming left V 6 bases short and J 1 base short, with 12 bases between. CDR1 is KGHSH and CDR2 is LQKENI in the germline V gene. The CDR3 loop spans 14 amino acids. CDR3 region: CASSLVLGQETQYF. CDR3 coding DNA: TGTGCCAGCTCCCTAGTTCTGGGCCAAGAGACCCAGTACTTC. The full variable domain, with the rest looked up from reference TRBV18 and TRBJ2-5, is NAGVMQNPRHLVRRRGQEARLRCSPMKGHSHVYWYRQLPEEGLKFMVYLQKENIIDESGMPKERFSAEFPKEGPSILRIQQVVRGDSAAYFCASSLVLGQETQYFGPGTRLLVL.

This rearrangement joins TRBV15 to TRBJ1-1; D unclear. V dropped 6 bases and J dropped 3 bases, with 8 bases sitting between them. CDR3 length: 12 residues. In germline, CDR1 is LNHNV, CDR2 YYDKDF (reference sequence). In nucleotides, the CDR3 is TGTGCCACCAGGAAAGGCCACACTGAAGCTTTCTTT. Its translation is CATRKGHTEAFF.

The rearrangement uses TRBV5-5 and TRBJ2-7, with D uncertain. The CDR3 loop spans 12 amino acids. Germline CDR1 is SGHKS and CDR2 is YYEKEE (reference sequence). Trimming cost V 5 bases and J 1 base, with 7 bases left between them. The CDR3, as DNA: TGTGCCAGCAGAGGGTCTTCCTACGAGCAGTACTTC. Translated, it gives CASRGSSYEQYF.

The V call is TRBV3-1 (or the pseudogene TRBV3-2), the J call TRBJ1-2; 10 bases line up with TRBD1. Unmatched junction bases numbered 8, after V lost 5 bases and J lost 2 bases. The CDR3 covers 16 residues. Germline lookup yields CDR1 LGHDT and CDR2 YNNKEL (reference sequence). DNA of the CDR3: TGTGCCAGCAGCGGTCCGACAGGGGGCGCGAACTATGGCTACACCTTC. It codes for CASSGPTGGANYGYTF.

This rearrangement joins TRBV7-6 to TRBJ2-5; D is perhaps TRBD1 (6 bases). CDR1 and CDR2 from the germline V gene are SGHVS and FNYEAQ. Between the trimmed V and J ends, which lost 5 bases and 2 bases, there was a span of 9 bases. CDR3 length: 13 amino acids. CDR3: CASSRGRQETQYF. In nucleotides, the CDR3 is TGTGCCAGCAGCAGGGGGAGACAAGAGACCCAGTACTTC.

The genes are TRBV4-3 and TRBJ2-1; D not certain. The CDR3 is made up of 12 amino acids. V was trimmed by 1 base and J by 4 bases, leaving 2 bases between them. The germline gives CDR1 LGHNA, CDR2 YSLEER. CDR3 sequence reads: CASSQGYNEQFF. In DNA form, the CDR3 reads TGCGCCAGCAGCCAAGGTTACAATGAGCAGTTCTTC.

The V gene is TRBV28, the J gene TRBJ1-5, with TRBD1 matching over 9 bases. Germline V gene lookup returns CDR1 MDHEN and CDR2 SYDVKM. The J segment lost 5 bases and the V segment lost 3 bases, leaving 14 bases of the junction unmatched. This CDR3 spans 18 amino acids. The chain's CDR3 is CASSFRFGTGGADQPQHF. The CDR3 nucleotides are TGTGCCAGCAGTTTCAGGTTCGGAACAGGGGGCGCGGATCAGCCCCAGCATTTT. Full variable domain (rest looked up from reference TRBV28 and TRBJ1-5): DVKVTQSSRYLVKRTGEKVFLECVQDMDHENMFWYRQDPGLGLRLIYFSYDVKMKEKGDIPEGYSVSREKKERFSLILESASTNQTSMYLCASSFRFGTGGADQPQHFGDGTRLSIL.

This chain connects TRBV10-3 to TRBJ2-1, with D uncertain. Germline V CDR1 and CDR2: ENHRY, SYGVKD. V lost 2 bases and J 5 bases, leaving 13 bases between the germline ends. The CDR3 is 15 residues long. CDR3 in DNA: TGTGCCATCAGTGAGGGTACAGTACGAAACAATGAGCAGTTCTTC. This codes for CAISEGTVRNNEQFF.

The chain uses TRBV10-2 and TRBJ2-7, with 8 bases matching TRBD1. CDR1 and CDR2 (germline): WSHSY, SAAADI. The CDR3 has 16 residues. The trim removed 3 bases at V and 1 base at J, leaving 8 bases unmatched. The CDR3 region is CASSDVGDRSSYEQYF. In nucleotides, the CDR3 is TGCGCCAGCAGTGACGTGGGGGACAGGAGTTCCTACGAGCAGTACTTC.

The V call is TRBV5-1, the J call TRBJ2-3; 9 positions match TRBD2. The CDR3 is 16 amino acids. V lost 0 bases to trimming and J lost 5 bases; unmatched junction nucleotides: 7. Germline CDR1 SGHRS, CDR2 YFSETQ. DNA for the CDR3: TGCGCCAGCAGCTTGGTTGCCAGCGGGGGGTTAGATACGCAGTATTTT. Translation: CASSLVASGGLDTQYF.

This clone was detected only a few times. The chain uses TRBV5-6 and TRBJ1-5; D is undetermined. Trimming pared 1 base from V and 3 bases from J, leaving 17 bases between. CDR1 SGHDT and CDR2 YYEEEE come from the germline V gene. CDR3 size: 17 residues. In DNA, the CDR3 is TGTGCCAGCAGCTTGTTTCTGGGAGGAGTGGACAATCAGCCCCAGCATTTT. Protein product: CASSLFLGGVDNQPQHF.

The rearrangement joins TRBV18 to TRBJ2-5; 11 nucleotides line up with TRBD2. The V gene's germline CDR1 is KGHSH and CDR2 LQKENI. V was pared by 3 bases and J by 4 bases, with 1 base of the junction left unmatched. The length of the CDR3 is 14 residues. The CDR3 loop reads CASSPGTSGETQYF. For the CDR3, the DNA is TGTGCCAGCTCACCTGGGACTAGCGGAGAGACCCAGTACTTC.

The chain has TRBV12-3 or TRBV12-4 and TRBJ2-1; tentative D call: TRBD1 (6 bases). The CDR3 is 13 amino acids. V lost 6 bases and J 4 bases, leaving 10 bases between the germline ends. CDR3 sequence (DNA): TGTGCCAGCAGCCTGGACAGTTACAATGAGCAGTTCTTC. As protein: CASSLDSYNEQFF.

The CDR3 region has the DNA TGTGCCAGCAGTTACTCGTCGTGGAACTATGGCTACACCTTC. Its translation is CASSYSSWNYGYTF. The chain is built from TRBV6-5 and TRBJ1-2; D is ambiguous. This CDR3 has 14 residues. Germline V CDR1 and CDR2: MNHEY, SVGAGI. V gave up 0 bases and J gave up 2 bases, with 7 bases separating them.

Within the sample, this clone is medium-sized. The chain recombines TRBV9 with TRBJ1-3; D is unclear. CDR3 size: 15 residues. Trimming stripped 0 bases from V and 4 bases from J, with 11 bases between. Germline V gene sequence: CDR1 SGDLS, CDR2 YYNGEE. The CDR3 DNA is TGTGCCAGCAGCGTAGGGGCCGACCTCGGAAACACCATATATTTT. It codes for CASSVGADLGNTIYF.

This clone was detected once. V is TRBV7-8 and J is TRBJ1-3; D is unclear. Trimming left V 4 bases short and J 2 bases short, with 3 bases between. The CDR3 has 12 amino acids. Germline V gene lookup returns CDR1 SGHVS and CDR2 FQNEAQ. The CDR3 DNA sequence: TGTGCCAGCAGCTCCACTGGAAACACCATATATTTT. This encodes CASSSTGNTIYF.

By share, this clone ranks as medium-sized. The V gene is TRBV14, the J gene TRBJ2-1; 9 bases align to TRBD2. V was clipped by 3 bases and J by 14 bases; unmatched bases: 8. This CDR3 has 13 amino acids. The germline V gene has CDR1 SGHDN and CDR2 FVKESK. DNA of the CDR3: TGTGCCAGCAGCCACCCCCCCGGACTAGCGAAGTTCTTC. It translates to CASSHPPGLAKFF. Looking up the rest from reference TRBV14 and TRBJ2-1 gives the full variable domain: EAGVTQFPSHSVIEKGQTVTLRCDPISGHDNLYWYRRVMGKEIKFLLHFVKESKQDESGMPNNRFLAERTGGTYSTLKVQPAELEDSGVYFCASSHPPGLAKFFGPGTRLTVL.

The J gene is TRBJ1-1, the V gene TRBV10-1, with D possibly TRBD1 on 5 matching bases. Germline V CDR1 and CDR2: WNHNN, SYGVQD (reference sequence). CDR3 length: 15 amino acids. V was trimmed by 4 bases and J by 4 bases, leaving 16 bases between them. The CDR3 sequence: CASSGTRTSPTEAFF. DNA of the CDR3: TGCGCCAGCAGTGGAACCCGGACAAGCCCCACTGAAGCTTTCTTT.

The chain couples TRBV7-3 to TRBJ2-3; 15 bases match TRBD2. The CDR3 covers 17 residues. V shed 3 bases, J shed 4 bases, and the junction held 5 bases outside the gene matches. Germline V gives CDR1 SGHTA, CDR2 FQGTGA. This CDR3 is CASSLKGLAGGADTQYF. The CDR3 nucleotides read TGTGCCAGCAGCTTGAAAGGACTAGCGGGGGGGGCAGATACGCAGTATTTT.

This chain uses TRBV6-6 with TRBJ2-5; D not certain. Between the trimmed V and J ends, which lost 2 bases and 4 bases, there was a span of 5 bases. Germline CDR1 reads MNHNY; CDR2 reads SVGAGI (reference sequence). CDR3 length: 12 amino acids. CDR3 region: CASSYPTETQYF. CDR3 nucleotides: TGTGCCAGCAGTTACCCAACAGAGACCCAGTACTTC.

The rearrangement uses TRBV7-6 and TRBJ1-2, with 7 bases aligning to TRBD1. Germline CDR1 reads SGHVS; CDR2 reads FNYEAQ. The V and J ends lost 2 bases and 0 bases, in that order; junction bases with no gene match: 6. CDR3 length: 16 residues. The CDR3 bases are TGTGCCAGCAGCTTAACTAACAGGGGAGCTAACTATGGCTACACCTTC. It is translated as CASSLTNRGANYGYTF. Complete variable domain (other parts from reference TRBV7-6 and TRBJ1-2): GAGVSQSPRYKVTKRGQDVALRCDPISGHVSLYWYRQALGQGPEFLTYFNYEAQQDKSGLPNDRFSAERPEGSISTLTIQRTEQRDSAMYRCASSLTNRGANYGYTFGSGTRLTVV.

This clone has a handful of counts. The rearrangement uses TRBV3-1 (or the pseudogene TRBV3-2) and TRBJ1-2, with D unclear. V was trimmed by 3 bases and J by 6 bases, leaving 5 bases between them. This CDR3 contains 11 residues. Germline V lookup: CDR1 LGHDT, CDR2 YNNKEL (reference sequence). This CDR3 reads CASSQRDGYTF. CDR3 bases: TGTGCCAGCAGCCAGAGAGATGGCTACACCTTC.

Sample share makes this clone medium-sized. The J gene is TRBJ1-6, the V gene TRBV2; TRBD1 aligns across 7 bases. Germline CDR1 is SNHLY and CDR2 is FYNNEI. This CDR3 has 16 residues. J lost 4 bases, V lost 6 bases, and 9 bases had no gene match. The CDR3 region is CASRPPAGQYNSPLHF. For the CDR3, the DNA is TGTGCCAGCAGACCCCCGGCGGGACAGTATAATTCACCCCTCCACTTT.

V is TRBV30 and J is TRBJ2-3; D possibly corresponds to TRBD2 (6 bases). Looked up from germline, CDR1 is GTSNPN and CDR2 is SVGIG (reference sequence). The CDR3 is 13 amino acids. V was pared by 8 bases and J by 7 bases, with 19 bases between. The CDR3 sequence: CAGGNAADNTQYF. The CDR3 DNA reads TGTGCCGGCGGGAACGCTGCGGATAATACGCAGTATTTT.